Below, one T cell receptor (beta chain) is given with its context. Data came from immunoSEQ multiplex PCR; TCRdb stores just in-frame clones and leaves some out. The sample has over 100,000 clones; 84% are singletons. The CDR3 is made up of 17 amino acids. Looked up from germline, CDR1 is MNHNY and CDR2 is SVGAGI (reference sequence). J lost 4 bases, V lost 6 bases, and 14 bases had no gene match. These data belong to a study of T cell responses to AZD1222 COVID-19 vaccine. The chain couples TRBV6-6 to TRBJ2-3, with 9 nucleotides matching TRBD1. The clonotype originates from an adult in good health. The starting material was peripheral blood, obtained on day 0 of AZD1222 vaccination. The CDR3 spells CASSRGQGPLRPDTQYF. Written as DNA, the CDR3 is TGTGCCAGCAGCCGAGGACAGGGGCCCCTCAGACCAGATACGCAGTATTTT.